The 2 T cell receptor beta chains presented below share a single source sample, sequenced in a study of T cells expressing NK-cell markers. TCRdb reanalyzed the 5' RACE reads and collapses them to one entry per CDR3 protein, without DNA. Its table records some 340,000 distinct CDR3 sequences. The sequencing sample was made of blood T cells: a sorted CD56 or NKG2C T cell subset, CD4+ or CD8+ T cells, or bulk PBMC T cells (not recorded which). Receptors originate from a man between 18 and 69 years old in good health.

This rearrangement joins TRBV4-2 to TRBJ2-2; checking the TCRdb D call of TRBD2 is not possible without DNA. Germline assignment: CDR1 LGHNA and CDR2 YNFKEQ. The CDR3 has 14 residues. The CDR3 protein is CASRPGLAAGELFF.

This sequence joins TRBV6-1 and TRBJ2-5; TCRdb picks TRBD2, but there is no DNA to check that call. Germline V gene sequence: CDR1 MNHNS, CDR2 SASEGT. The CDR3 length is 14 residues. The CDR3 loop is CASSPRHTAGTQYF.